The 18 T cell receptor beta chains reported below all come from one sample, sequenced in a study of blood T cells in healthy people across ages. The authors ran a second PCR of 7 to 11 cycles using a sample-barcoded 5' primer and a J-beta primer mix. MiXCR, applied by TCRdb to the 5' RACE reads, yields one record per CDR3 protein. The sample lists 500,000 to 650,000 distinct CDR3 sequences, over 25% occurring once. These data were likewise used in another study, on T cells of mothers and their children.

The sample was blood. These receptors originate from a boy between 2 and 10 years old in good health.

The rearrangement links TRBV6-5 to TRBJ2-1; D unclear. The V end was cut by 6 bases, the J end by 6 bases, with 12 bases between. The CDR3 is made up of 13 amino acids. CDR1 MNHEY and CDR2 SVGAGI come from the germline V gene. The CDR3 loop reads CASRRSDLNEQFF. Here the CDR3 DNA reads TGTGCCAGCAGACGTTCAGACCTCAATGAGCAGTTCTTC.

This clonotype turned up a few times. In this CDR3 the conserved last residue, phenylalanine or tryptophan, is missing, so a read error is likely. The V call is TRBV6-7, the J call TRBJ1-5, with a weak D call TRBD1 (5 bases). TRBV6-7 is annotated as an ORF whose role is uncertain. V was shortened by 5 bases and J by 9 bases, with 20 bases between the two germline ends. The CDR3 contains 15 residues. The CDR3: CASSPRDASKLPQHL. CDR3 coding DNA: TGTGCCAGCAGTCCCCGGGACGCTAGTAAGTTGCCCCAGCATCTT.

This clonotype was counted only a few times. This rearrangement joins TRBV5-1 to TRBJ2-5; D is unclear. V lost 3 bases and J 5 bases, leaving 11 bases between the germline ends. Germline lookup yields CDR1 SGHRS and CDR2 YFSETQ. This CDR3 spans 13 amino acids. Here the CDR3 DNA reads TGCGCCAGCAGCTCCCCTAGGTCGGAGACCCAGTACTTC. Translating gives CASSSPRSETQYF.

The rearrangement links TRBV20-1 to TRBJ2-5; 8 bases are shared with TRBD2. CDR3 size: 14 residues. With 0 bases clipped from V and 2 bases from J, the junction kept 2 bases outside the gene matches. CDR1 is DFQATT and CDR2 is SNEGSKA in the germline V gene (reference sequence). Here the CDR3 reads CSARDRLAQETQYF. CDR3 coding DNA: TGCAGTGCTAGAGATCGACTAGCGCAAGAGACCCAGTACTTC.

The rearrangement joins TRBV7-2 to TRBJ1-2, with 7 bases lining up with TRBD1. Trimming took 5 bases from V and 8 from J; bases not matched to a gene: 5. Germline values: CDR1 SGHTA, CDR2 FQGNSA. CDR3 length equals 12 residues. The CDR3 sequence: CASSGYRGGYTF. As DNA, the CDR3 is TGTGCCAGCAGCGGCTACAGGGGCGGCTACACCTTC.

The chain uses TRBV5-4 and TRBJ1-2; possibly TRBD1 for D (6 bases). Trimming took off 2 bases at V and 8 bases at J, with 16 bases between the two ends. The CDR3 runs 14 residues. Germline CDR1 reads SGHNT; CDR2 reads YYREEE (reference sequence). CDR3 protein: CASSLDRSWGGYTF. The CDR3 region has the DNA TGTGCCAGCAGCTTAGACAGGTCCTGGGGGGGCTACACCTTC.

The sample holds a few counts of this clonotype. The chain joins TRBV7-2 to TRBJ2-5; TRBD1 is a possible D gene (7 bases). Deletions cut 3 bases from V and 5 bases from J, with 16 bases between. The germline gives CDR1 SGHTA, CDR2 FQGNSA. This CDR3 contains 15 residues. Here the CDR3 reads CASSFQGGGRETQYF. The CDR3 DNA reads as TGTGCCAGCAGCTTCCAGGGGGGCGGTCGGGAGACCCAGTACTTC.

Details on this clonotype: One junction end does not reproduce the germline sequence, and a read error may be involved. V and J are TRBV6-5 and TRBJ2-5, with 7 bases fitting TRBD2. CDR1 is MNHEY, CDR2 SVGAGI, per germline. This CDR3 has 15 amino acids. DNA of the CDR3: TGTGCCAGCAGTTACGGGGGGGGACTCCAAGAGACCCAGAACTTC. Protein product: CASSYGGGLQETQNF.

The chain recombines TRBV11-2 with TRBJ2-4, with D perhaps TRBD2 (6 bases). The CDR3 loop spans 17 amino acids. The V and J ends lost 5 bases and 3 bases respectively, with 20 bases between them. The germline V gene has CDR1 SGHAT and CDR2 FQNNGV. For the CDR3, the DNA is TGTGCCAGCAGCCCCCAGGTGTGGGACTCTGTCAAAAACATTCAGTACTTC. It translates to CASSPQVWDSVKNIQYF. Full variable domain (missing parts from reference TRBV11-2 and TRBJ2-4): EAGVAQSPRYKIIEKRQSVAFWCNPISGHATLYWYQQILGQGPKLLIQFQNNGVVDDSQLPKDRFSAERLKGVDSTLKIQPAKLEDSAVYLCASSPQVWDSVKNIQYFGAGTRLSVL.

This clonotype was seen at least ten times. The chain couples TRBV7-9 to TRBJ1-4; D uncertain. Germline CDR1 is SEHNR and CDR2 is FQNEAQ (reference sequence). This CDR3 comprises 14 residues. Trimming cost V 5 bases and J 3 bases, with 10 bases left between them. The CDR3 region is CASSLPGANEKLFF. DNA of the CDR3: TGTGCCAGCAGCCTGCCTGGGGCTAATGAAAAACTGTTTTTT.

This clonotype was seen only a few times. V is TRBV5-1 and J is TRBJ2-7; 7 bases fit TRBD1. V shed 5 bases and J 0 bases; nucleotides not matched to a gene: 8. Per germline, CDR1 SGHRS and CDR2 YFSETQ. There are 15 residues in the CDR3. CDR3 protein: CASRFGQESSYEQYF. CDR3 coding DNA: TGCGCCAGCAGATTCGGACAGGAGAGCTCCTACGAGCAGTACTTC.

The chain employs TRBV4-1 and TRBJ1-1; tentatively, D is TRBD1 (6 bases). The germline gives CDR1 MGHRA, CDR2 YSYEKL. Between the trimmed V and J ends, which lost 5 bases and 1 base, there was a span of 11 bases. CDR3 length equals 14 residues. The DNA for the CDR3 is TGCGCCAGCAGCTCCGGCAGGGGGAACACTGAAGCTTTCTTT. Translated: CASSSGRGNTEAFF.

The table lists this clonotype with a few counts. The chain carries TRBV6-5 and TRBJ1-1; D might be TRBD1 (5 bases). This CDR3 region has 16 residues. Trimming removed 0 bases at V and 4 bases at J, with 15 bases between. CDR1 MNHEY and CDR2 SVGAGI come from the germline V gene. Here the CDR3 reads CASSYSNGAGGTEAFF. The CDR3 bases are TGTGCCAGCAGTTACTCGAACGGGGCGGGAGGCACTGAAGCTTTCTTT.

The rearrangement joins TRBV18 to TRBJ1-2, with TRBD1 identical over 12 bases. The length of the CDR3 is 15 residues. Germline V gene sequence: CDR1 KGHSH, CDR2 LQKENI. V trimming: 6 bases; J trimming: 2 bases; junction bases outside the gene matches: 4. The CDR3, as DNA: TGTGCCAGCTCCGGGACAGGGGGCCGGAACTATGGCTACACCTTC. Translated: CASSGTGGRNYGYTF.

This clonotype has just a few counts. The V and J genes are TRBV6-5 and TRBJ2-1; D is uncertain. The CDR3 totals 15 residues. Per germline, CDR1 MNHEY and CDR2 SVGAGI. V gave up 5 bases and J gave up 0 bases, with 11 bases separating them. CDR3 coding DNA: TGTGCCAGCAGTCCTGAGATGAGCTCCTACAATGAGCAGTTCTTC. As protein: CASSPEMSSYNEQFF.

This clonotype was observed a handful of times. CDR3 loop: CASGTSGGSEQFF. In DNA, the CDR3 is TGTGCCAGCGGGACTAGCGGGGGAAGTGAGCAGTTCTTC. V is TRBV7-9 and J is TRBJ2-1, with TRBD2 identical over 14 bases. V shed 8 bases and J 9 bases; nucleotides not matched to a gene: 3. Germline loops: CDR1 SEHNR, CDR2 FQNEAQ (reference sequence). The CDR3 sequence is 13 residues long. Full variable domain (missing parts from reference TRBV7-9 and TRBJ2-1): DTGVSQNPRHKITKRGQNVTFRCDPISEHNRLYWYRQTLGQGPEFLTYFQNEAQLEKSRLLSDRFSAERPKGSFSTLEIQRTEQGDSAMYLCASGTSGGSEQFFGPGTRLTVL.

The chain carries TRBV18 and TRBJ2-7, with D unclear. Trimming left V 5 bases short and J 2 bases short, with 16 bases between. The CDR3 consists of 15 residues. In germline, CDR1 is KGHSH, CDR2 LQKENI. The CDR3 loop is CASSAVRFNTYEQYF. CDR3 DNA sequence: TGTGCCAGCTCAGCAGTACGATTCAACACCTACGAGCAGTACTTC.

This clonotype was counted only a few times. V is TRBV9 and J is TRBJ2-3; no clear D gene. Between the trimmed V and J ends, which lost 2 bases and 0 bases, there was a span of 13 bases. The CDR3 is made up of 16 amino acids. The germline V gene has CDR1 SGDLS and CDR2 YYNGEE. CDR3 in DNA: TGTGCCAGCAGCGTGGCAAGAGGCAGTAGCACAGATACGCAGTATTTT. This sequence encodes CASSVARGSSTDTQYF.